The entry below gives a single TCR beta chain sequence along with its context. Libraries were prepared by immunoSEQ multiplex PCR; TCRdb keeps only in-frame clonotypes and omits some of them. The sample has just over 300,000 clones, about nine tenths seen once; the top ten hold around 9%. Participants came from 20 to 25 US areas, aged roughly 18 to 95 years. The sample originates from a study of blood T cell repertoires in COVID-19. Overall study context: There were acute and convalescent COVID-19 samples, and they came from the United States, Italy and Spain. Sources were T cells, B-cell-depleted T cells, or PBMCs; the material itself was cDNA or gDNA.

Germline V lookup: CDR1 LNHDA, CDR2 SQIVND (reference sequence). The trim removed 4 bases at V and 0 bases at J, leaving 9 bases unmatched. This CDR3 comprises 17 residues. Sequenced input: PBMCs or T cells enriched from blood (not recorded which). The clonotype was recovered from a woman aged 18 to 35 who had recovered from COVID-19. V is TRBV19 and J is TRBJ1-3; TRBD1 agrees at 7 bases. CDR3 in DNA: TGTGCCAGTAGTACAAATCCGACAGGGTTCTCTGGAAACACCATATATTTT. Protein product: CASSTNPTGFSGNTIYF.